This T cell receptor beta chain was obtained from a study of T cell responses to AZD1222 COVID-19 vaccine. Method: immunoSEQ multiplex PCR; TCRdb's copy keeps in-frame clones and lacks some. The data show 140,000 to 150,000 clones, with about 89% seen just once and roughly 2.9% held by the top ten. Study findings and constraints: The donors showed a predominance of white British ancestry and of females, with possible underestimation of clonal diversity. An increase in Spike-specific TCR breadth and depth was observed after two AZD1222 doses. Per reports, nearly half of all spike-specific TCRs target regions that are unmutated in variants.

A word on this clone: Its cognate antigen is unknown.

Germline lookup yields CDR1 MNHEY and CDR2 SMNVEV (reference sequence). The CDR3 runs 15 residues. The V end was cut by 8 bases, the J end by 0 bases, with 17 bases between. The TCR sequence derives from an adult in good health. The material was peripheral blood, obtained on day 0 of MenACWY control vaccination. The chain uses TRBV27 and TRBJ2-7, with D possibly matching TRBD1 (6 bases). CDR3 coding DNA: TGTGCCAGCCAACCACAGGGTGGCGGCTCCTACGAGCAGTACTTC. Translating it yields CASQPQGGGSYEQYF.